The clone carrying this T cell receptor (beta chain) occurred once. What it binds is unknown. This entry comes from a study of T cell responses to AZD1222 COVID-19 vaccine. Using immunoSEQ multiplex PCR, the repertoire was profiled, and TCRdb retains in-frame clones only, with some absent. This sample has 90,000 to 100,000 clones, with about nine tenths found just once. The germline V gene encodes CDR1 MGHRA and CDR2 YSYEKL. The CDR3 contains 14 residues. V gave up 2 bases and J gave up 2 bases, with 9 bases separating them. Study-wide results and limits: Among the donors, most were white British and more were female, and clonal diversity was possibly underestimated. Within unmutated variant regions lay the reported targets of nearly half of spike-specific TCRs.

The clonotype was recovered from an adult who received the AZD1222 COVID-19 vaccine. The sequencing here drew on peripheral blood, taken 28 days after the second AZD1222 dose. The rearrangement joins TRBV4-1 to TRBJ1-2, with a tentative D call TRBD1 (5 bases). DNA of the CDR3: TGCGCCAGCAGCCAAATGACAGAGAACTATGGCTACACCTTC. Protein product: CASSQMTENYGYTF.